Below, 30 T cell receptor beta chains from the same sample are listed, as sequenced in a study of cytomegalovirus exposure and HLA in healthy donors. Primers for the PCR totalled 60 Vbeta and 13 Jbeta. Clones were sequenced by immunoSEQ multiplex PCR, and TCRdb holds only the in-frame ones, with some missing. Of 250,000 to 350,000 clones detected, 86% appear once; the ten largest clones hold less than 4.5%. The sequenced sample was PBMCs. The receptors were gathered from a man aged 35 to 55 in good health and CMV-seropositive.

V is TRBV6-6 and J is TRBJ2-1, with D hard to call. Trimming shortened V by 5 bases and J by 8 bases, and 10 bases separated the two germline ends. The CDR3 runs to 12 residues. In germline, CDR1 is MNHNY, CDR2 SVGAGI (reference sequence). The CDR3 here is CASSPGGDEQFF. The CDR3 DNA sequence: TGTGCCAGCAGTCCCGGTGGAGATGAGCAGTTCTTC.

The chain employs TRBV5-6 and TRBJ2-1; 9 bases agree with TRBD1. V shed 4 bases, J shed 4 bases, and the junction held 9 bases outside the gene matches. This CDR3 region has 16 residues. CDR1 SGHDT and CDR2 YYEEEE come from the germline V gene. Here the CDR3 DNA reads TGTGCCAGCAGCCCTCCTCGGGACAGGGAATACAATGAGCAGTTCTTC. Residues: CASSPPRDREYNEQFF. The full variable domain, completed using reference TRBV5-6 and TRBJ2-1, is DAGVTQSPTHLIKTRGQQVTLRCSPKSGHDTVSWYQQALGQGPQFIFQYYEEEERQRGNFPDRFSGHQFPNYSSELNVNALLLGDSALYLCASSPPRDREYNEQFFGPGTRLTVL.

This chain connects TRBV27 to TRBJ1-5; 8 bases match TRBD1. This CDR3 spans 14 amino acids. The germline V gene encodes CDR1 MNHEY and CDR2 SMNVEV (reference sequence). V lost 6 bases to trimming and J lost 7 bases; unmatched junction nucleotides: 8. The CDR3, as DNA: TGTGCCAGCAGCTCGGACAGGGCGGGACAGCCCCAGCATTTT. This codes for CASSSDRAGQPQHF.

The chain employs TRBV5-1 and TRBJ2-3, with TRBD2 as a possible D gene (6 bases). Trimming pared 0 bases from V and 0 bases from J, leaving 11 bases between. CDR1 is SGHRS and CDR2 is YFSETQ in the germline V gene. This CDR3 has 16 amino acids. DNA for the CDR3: TGCGCCAGCAGCTTGGGTCAGACTAGTAGCACAGATACGCAGTATTTT. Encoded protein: CASSLGQTSSTDTQYF.

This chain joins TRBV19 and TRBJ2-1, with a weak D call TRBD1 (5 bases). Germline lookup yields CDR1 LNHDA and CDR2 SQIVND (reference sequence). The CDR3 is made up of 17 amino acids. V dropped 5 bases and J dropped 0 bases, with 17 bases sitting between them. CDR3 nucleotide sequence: TGTGCCAGTAGTCTAAAGGACAATAGTAACTCCTACAATGAGCAGTTCTTC. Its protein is CASSLKDNSNSYNEQFF.

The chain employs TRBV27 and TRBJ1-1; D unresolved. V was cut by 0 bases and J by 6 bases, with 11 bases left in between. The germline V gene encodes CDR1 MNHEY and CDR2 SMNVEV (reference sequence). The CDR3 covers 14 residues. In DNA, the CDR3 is TGTGCCAGCAGTTTATCGCCGGGATACCCTGAAGCTTTCTTT. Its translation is CASSLSPGYPEAFF.

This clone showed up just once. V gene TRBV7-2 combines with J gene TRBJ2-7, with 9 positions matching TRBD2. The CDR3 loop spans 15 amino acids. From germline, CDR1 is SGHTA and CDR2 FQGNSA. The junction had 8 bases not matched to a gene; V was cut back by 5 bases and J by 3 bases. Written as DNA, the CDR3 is TGTGCCAGCAGCCTGAGGACTAGCGATTACTACGAGCAGTACTTC. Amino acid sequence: CASSLRTSDYYEQYF. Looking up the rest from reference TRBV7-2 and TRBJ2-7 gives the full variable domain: GAGVSQSPSNKVTEKGKDVELRCDPISGHTALYWYRQSLGQGLEFLIYFQGNSAPDKSGLPSDRFSAERTGGSVSTLTIQRTQQEDSAVYLCASSLRTSDYYEQYFGPGTRLTVT.

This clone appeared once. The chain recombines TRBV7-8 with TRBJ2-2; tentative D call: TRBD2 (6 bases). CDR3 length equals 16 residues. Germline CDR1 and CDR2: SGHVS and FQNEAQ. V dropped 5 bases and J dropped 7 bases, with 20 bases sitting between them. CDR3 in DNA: TGTGCCAGCAGCACCGGACTATCGCGGGATATCGGGGAGCTGTTTTTT. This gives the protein CASSTGLSRDIGELFF.

The CDR3 here is CASSNRDWDYEQYF. In DNA, the CDR3 is TGTGCCAGTAGTAACCGGGACTGGGACTACGAGCAGTACTTC. The gene calls are TRBV19 and TRBJ2-7; weak D call: TRBD2 (6 bases). The V end lost 4 bases, the J end lost 3 bases, and 13 bases lay between the germline ends. The CDR3 is made up of 14 amino acids. Germline values: CDR1 LNHDA, CDR2 SQIVND (reference sequence).

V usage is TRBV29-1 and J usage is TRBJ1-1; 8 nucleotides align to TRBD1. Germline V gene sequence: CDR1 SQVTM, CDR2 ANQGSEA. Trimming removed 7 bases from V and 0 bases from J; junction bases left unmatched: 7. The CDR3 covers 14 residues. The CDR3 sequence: CSGWTGLLNTEAFF. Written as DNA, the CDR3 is TGCAGCGGGTGGACAGGGCTCTTGAACACTGAAGCTTTCTTT.

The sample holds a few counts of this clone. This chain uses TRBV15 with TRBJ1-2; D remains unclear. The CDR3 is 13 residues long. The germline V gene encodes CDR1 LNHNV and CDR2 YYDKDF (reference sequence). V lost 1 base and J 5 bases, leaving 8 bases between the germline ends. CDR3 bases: TGTGCCACCAGCAGAGCCGGGGTGTATGGCTACACCTTC. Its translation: CATSRAGVYGYTF.

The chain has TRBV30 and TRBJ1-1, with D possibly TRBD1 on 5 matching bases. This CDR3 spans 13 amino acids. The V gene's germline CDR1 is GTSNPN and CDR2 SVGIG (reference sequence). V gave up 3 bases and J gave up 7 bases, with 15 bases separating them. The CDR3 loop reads CAWSGGRAGEAFF. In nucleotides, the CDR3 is TGTGCCTGGAGCGGGGGGAGAGCCGGTGAAGCTTTCTTT.

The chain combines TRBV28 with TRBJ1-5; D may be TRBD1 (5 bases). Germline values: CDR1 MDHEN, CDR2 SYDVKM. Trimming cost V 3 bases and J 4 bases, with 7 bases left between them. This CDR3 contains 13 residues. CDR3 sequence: CASSLTANQPQHF. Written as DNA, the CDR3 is TGTGCCAGCAGTTTGACAGCAAATCAGCCCCAGCATTTT. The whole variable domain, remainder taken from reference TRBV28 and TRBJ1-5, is DVKVTQSSRYLVKRTGEKVFLECVQDMDHENMFWYRQDPGLGLRLIYFSYDVKMKEKGDIPEGYSVSREKKERFSLILESASTNQTSMYLCASSLTANQPQHFGDGTRLSIL.

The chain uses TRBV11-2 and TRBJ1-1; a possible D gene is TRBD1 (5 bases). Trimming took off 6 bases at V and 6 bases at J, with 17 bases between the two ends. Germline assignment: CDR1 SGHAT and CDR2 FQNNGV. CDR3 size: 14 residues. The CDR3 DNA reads TGTGCCAGCAGGTCTATTTCGGGGGGGGCTGAAGCTTTCTTT. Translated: CASRSISGGAEAFF.

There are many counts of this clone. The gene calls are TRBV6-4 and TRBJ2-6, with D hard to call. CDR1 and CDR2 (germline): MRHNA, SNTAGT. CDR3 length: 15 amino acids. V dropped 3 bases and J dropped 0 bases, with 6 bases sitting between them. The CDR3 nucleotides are TGTGCCAGCAGTGAAGGAGCCTCTGGGGCCAACGTCCTGACTTTC. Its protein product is CASSEGASGANVLTF.

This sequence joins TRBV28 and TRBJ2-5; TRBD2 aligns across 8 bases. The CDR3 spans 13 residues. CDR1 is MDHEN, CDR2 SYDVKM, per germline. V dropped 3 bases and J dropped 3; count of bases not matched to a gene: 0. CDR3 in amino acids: CASSFGGEETQYF. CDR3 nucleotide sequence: TGTGCCAGCAGTTTCGGGGGGGAAGAGACCCAGTACTTC. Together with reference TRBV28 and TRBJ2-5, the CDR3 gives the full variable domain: DVKVTQSSRYLVKRTGEKVFLECVQDMDHENMFWYRQDPGLGLRLIYFSYDVKMKEKGDIPEGYSVSREKKERFSLILESASTNQTSMYLCASSFGGEETQYFGPGTRLLVL.

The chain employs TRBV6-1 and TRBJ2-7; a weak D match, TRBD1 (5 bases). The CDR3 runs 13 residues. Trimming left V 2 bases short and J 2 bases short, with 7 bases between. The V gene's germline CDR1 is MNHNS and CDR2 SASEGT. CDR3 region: CASSERGPYEQYF. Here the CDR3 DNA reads TGTGCCAGCAGTGAAAGGGGCCCCTACGAGCAGTACTTC.

CDR3: CASSMGHYYEQYF. CDR3 in DNA: TGTGCCAGTAGTATGGGACACTACTACGAGCAGTACTTC. The chain uses TRBV19 and TRBJ2-7; a possible D gene is TRBD1 (6 bases). V lost 3 bases and J lost 3, with 9 bases in between. The CDR3 covers 13 residues. Germline V gene sequence: CDR1 LNHDA, CDR2 SQIVND (reference sequence).

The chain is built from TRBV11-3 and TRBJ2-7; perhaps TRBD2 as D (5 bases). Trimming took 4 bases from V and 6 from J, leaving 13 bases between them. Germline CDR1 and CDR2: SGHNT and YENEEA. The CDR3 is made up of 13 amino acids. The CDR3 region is CASSSAGRSEQYF. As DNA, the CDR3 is TGTGCCAGCAGCTCGGCGGGCCGAAGCGAGCAGTACTTC.

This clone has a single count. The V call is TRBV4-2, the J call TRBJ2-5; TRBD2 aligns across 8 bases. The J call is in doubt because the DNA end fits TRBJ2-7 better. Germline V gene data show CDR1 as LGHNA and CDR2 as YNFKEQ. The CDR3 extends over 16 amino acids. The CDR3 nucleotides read TGTGCCAGCAGCCAAGTCTCAAGCGGGGGATCCTACGAGCAGTACTTC. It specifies CASSQVSSGGSYEQYF.

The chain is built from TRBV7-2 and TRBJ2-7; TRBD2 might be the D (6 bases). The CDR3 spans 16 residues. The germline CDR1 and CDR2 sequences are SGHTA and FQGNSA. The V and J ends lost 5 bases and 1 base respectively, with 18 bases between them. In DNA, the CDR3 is TGTGCCAGCAGCCCGAGCCGGGGTGGGGGGTCCTACGAGCAGTACTTC. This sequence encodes CASSPSRGGGSYEQYF.

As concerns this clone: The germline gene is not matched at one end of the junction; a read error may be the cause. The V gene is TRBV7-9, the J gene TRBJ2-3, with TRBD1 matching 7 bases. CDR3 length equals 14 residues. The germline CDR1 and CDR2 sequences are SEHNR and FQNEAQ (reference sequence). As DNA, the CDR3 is TGTTCCAGTAGTAGCGACAGGGAAGGAGATACGCAGTATTTT. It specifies CSSSSDREGDTQYF.

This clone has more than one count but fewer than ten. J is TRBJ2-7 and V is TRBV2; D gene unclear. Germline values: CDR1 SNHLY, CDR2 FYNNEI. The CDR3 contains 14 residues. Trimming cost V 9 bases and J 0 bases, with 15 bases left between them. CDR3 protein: CASVKGGYSYEQYF. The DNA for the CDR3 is TGTGCCAGTGTGAAAGGCGGTTACTCCTACGAGCAGTACTTC. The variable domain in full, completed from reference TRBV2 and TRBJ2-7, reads EPEVTQTPSHQVTQMGQEVILRCVPISNHLYFYWYRQILGQKVEFLVSFYNNEISEKSEIFDDQFSVERPDGSNFTLKIRSTKLEDSAMYFCASVKGGYSYEQYFGPGTRLTVT.

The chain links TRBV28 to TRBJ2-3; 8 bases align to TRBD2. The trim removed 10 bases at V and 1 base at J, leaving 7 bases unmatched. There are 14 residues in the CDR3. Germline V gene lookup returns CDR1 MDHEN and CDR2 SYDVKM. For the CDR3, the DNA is TGTGCCACAATGACTAGCGTCGGCACAGATACGCAGTATTTT. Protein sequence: CATMTSVGTDTQYF.

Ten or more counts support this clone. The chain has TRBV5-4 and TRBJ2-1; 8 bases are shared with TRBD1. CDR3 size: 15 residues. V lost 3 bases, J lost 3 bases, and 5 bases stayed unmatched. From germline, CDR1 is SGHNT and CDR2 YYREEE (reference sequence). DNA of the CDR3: TGTGCCAGCAGCTCCACAGGGGGGCTCTACAATGAGCAGTTCTTC. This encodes CASSSTGGLYNEQFF.

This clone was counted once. CDR3 in DNA: TGTGCCAGTAGTCCGGGACAGAGGGGCAAAAACATTCAGTACTTC. Encoded protein: CASSPGQRGKNIQYF. The rearrangement links TRBV19 to TRBJ2-4; 7 bases agree with TRBD1. The CDR3 spans 15 residues. The trim removed 5 bases at V and 3 bases at J, leaving 7 bases unmatched. Germline V gene lookup returns CDR1 LNHDA and CDR2 SQIVND (reference sequence). Full variable domain (remainder filled in from reference TRBV19 and TRBJ2-4): DGGITQSPKYLFRKEGQNVTLSCEQNLNHDAMYWYRQDPGQGLRLIYYSQIVNDFQKGDIAEGYSVSREKKESFPLTVTSAQKNPTAFYLCASSPGQRGKNIQYFGAGTRLSVL.

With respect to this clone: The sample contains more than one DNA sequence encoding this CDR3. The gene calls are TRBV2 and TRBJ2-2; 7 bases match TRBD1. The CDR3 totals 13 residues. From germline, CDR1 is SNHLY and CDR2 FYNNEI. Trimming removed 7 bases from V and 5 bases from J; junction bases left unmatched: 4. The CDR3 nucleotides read TGTGCCAGCAACCGACAGGGAACCGGGGAGCTGTTTTTT. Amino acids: CASNRQGTGELFF. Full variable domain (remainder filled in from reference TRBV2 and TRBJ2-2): EPEVTQTPSHQVTQMGQEVILRCVPISNHLYFYWYRQILGQKVEFLVSFYNNEISEKSEIFDDQFSVERPDGSNFTLKIRSTKLEDSAMYFCASNRQGTGELFFGEGSRLTVL.

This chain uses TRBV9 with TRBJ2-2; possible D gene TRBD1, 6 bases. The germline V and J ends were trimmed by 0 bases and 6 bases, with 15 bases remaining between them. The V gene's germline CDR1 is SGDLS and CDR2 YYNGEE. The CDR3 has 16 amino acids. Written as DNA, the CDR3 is TGTGCCAGCAGCGTAGAGGGCAGGACAGTCTCCGGGGAGCTGTTTTTT. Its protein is CASSVEGRTVSGELFF.

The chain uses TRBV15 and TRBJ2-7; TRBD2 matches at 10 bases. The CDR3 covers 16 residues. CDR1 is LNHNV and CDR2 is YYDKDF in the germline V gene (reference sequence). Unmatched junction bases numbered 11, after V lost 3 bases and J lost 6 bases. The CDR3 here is CATSSDISGRKGEQYF. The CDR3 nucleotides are TGTGCCACCAGCAGTGACATTAGCGGGAGGAAAGGCGAGCAGTACTTC.

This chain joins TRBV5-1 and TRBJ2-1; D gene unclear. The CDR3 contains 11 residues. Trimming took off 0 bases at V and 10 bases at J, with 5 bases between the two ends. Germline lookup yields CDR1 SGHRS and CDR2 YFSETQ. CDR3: CASSLEQEQFF. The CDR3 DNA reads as TGCGCCAGCAGCTTGGAACAGGAGCAGTTCTTC.